This TCR beta chain was found in a study of T cell responses to AZD1222 COVID-19 vaccine. A word on this clone: Its antigen is still unknown.

The CDR3 contains 12 residues. The V gene's germline CDR1 is MDHEN and CDR2 SYDVKM. The ends were cut back, 10 bases at V and 2 bases at J, with 12 bases in the middle. Points from the study as a whole: Females outnumbered males among donors, who were mostly white British; clonal diversity was possibly underestimated.

Some clones are missing from TCRdb's copy, which holds only in-frame ones; the method was immunoSEQ multiplex PCR. Found here are approximately 140,000 clones, about 92% of them singletons; the top ten hold approximately 3.6%. Sequenced here: peripheral blood, sampled 28 days after the second AZD1222 dose. The sequence was obtained from an adult who received the AZD1222 COVID-19 vaccine. The rearrangement links TRBV28 to TRBJ2-7; D call uncertain. The DNA for the CDR3 is TGTGCCATCTCTACGGCTACCTACGAGCAGTACTTC. As protein: CAISTATYEQYF.